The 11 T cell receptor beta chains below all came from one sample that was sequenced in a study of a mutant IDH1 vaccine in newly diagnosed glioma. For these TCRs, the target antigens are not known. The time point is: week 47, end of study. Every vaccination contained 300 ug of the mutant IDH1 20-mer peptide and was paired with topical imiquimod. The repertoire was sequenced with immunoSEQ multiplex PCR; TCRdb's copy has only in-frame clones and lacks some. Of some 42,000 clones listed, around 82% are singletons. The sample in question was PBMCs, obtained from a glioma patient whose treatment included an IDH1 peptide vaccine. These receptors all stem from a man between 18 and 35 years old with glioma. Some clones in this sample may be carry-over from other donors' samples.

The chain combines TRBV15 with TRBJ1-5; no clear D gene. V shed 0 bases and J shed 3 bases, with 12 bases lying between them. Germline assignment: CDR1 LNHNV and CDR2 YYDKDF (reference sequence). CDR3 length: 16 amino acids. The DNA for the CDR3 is TGTGCCACCAGCAGAGAGCCAGGACGAATCAATCAGCCCCAGCATTTT. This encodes CATSREPGRINQPQHF.

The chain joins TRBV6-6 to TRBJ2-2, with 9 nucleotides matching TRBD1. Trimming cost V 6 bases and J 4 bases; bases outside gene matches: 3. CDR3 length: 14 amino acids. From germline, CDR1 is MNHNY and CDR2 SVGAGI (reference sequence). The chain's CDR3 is CASRYRGPTGELFF. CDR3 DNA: TGTGCCAGCAGATACAGGGGGCCCACCGGGGAGCTGTTTTTT.

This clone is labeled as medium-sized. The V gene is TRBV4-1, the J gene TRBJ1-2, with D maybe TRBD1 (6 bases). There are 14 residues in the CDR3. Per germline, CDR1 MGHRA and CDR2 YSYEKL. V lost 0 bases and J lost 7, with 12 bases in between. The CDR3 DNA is TGCGCCAGCAGCCAAGATCAGGGGTTCGGTGGCTACACCTTC. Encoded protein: CASSQDQGFGGYTF.

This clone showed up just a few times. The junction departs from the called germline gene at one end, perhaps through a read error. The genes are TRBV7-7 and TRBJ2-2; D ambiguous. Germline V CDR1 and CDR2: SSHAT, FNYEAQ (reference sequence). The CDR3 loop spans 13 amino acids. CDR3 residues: CASSLKLTGELFF. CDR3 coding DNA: TGTGCTAGCAGCTTAAAATTGACCGGGGAGCTGTTTTTT.

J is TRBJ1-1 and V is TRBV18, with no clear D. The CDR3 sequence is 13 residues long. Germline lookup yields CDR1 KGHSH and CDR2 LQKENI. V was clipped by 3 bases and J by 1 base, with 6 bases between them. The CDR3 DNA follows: TGTGCCAGCTCACCCATTGAGAACACTGAAGCTTTCTTT. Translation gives CASSPIENTEAFF.

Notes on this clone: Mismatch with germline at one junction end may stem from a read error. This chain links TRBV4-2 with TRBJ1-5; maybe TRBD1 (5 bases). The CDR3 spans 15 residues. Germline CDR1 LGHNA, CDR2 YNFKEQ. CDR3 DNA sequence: TGTGCCAGCAGTCAAGGGTGGGGGAGCAATCAGCCCCAGCATTTT. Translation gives CASSQGWGSNQPQHF.

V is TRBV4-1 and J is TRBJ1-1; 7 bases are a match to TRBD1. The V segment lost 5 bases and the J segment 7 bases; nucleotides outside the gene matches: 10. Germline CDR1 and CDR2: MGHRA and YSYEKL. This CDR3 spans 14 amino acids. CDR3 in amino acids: CASSSPTGRVEAFF. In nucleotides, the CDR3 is TGCGCCAGCAGCTCTCCGACAGGGAGGGTTGAAGCTTTCTTT.

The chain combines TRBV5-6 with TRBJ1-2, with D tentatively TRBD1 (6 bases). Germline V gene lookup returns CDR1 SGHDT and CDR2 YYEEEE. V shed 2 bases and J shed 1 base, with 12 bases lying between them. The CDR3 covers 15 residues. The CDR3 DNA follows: TGTGCCAGCAGCTTTGGTCCAGGGGATAACTATGGCTACACCTTC. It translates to CASSFGPGDNYGYTF.

CDR3 bases: TGTGCCAGCAGCTTAGGGACAAACTATGGCTACACCTTC. This sequence encodes CASSLGTNYGYTF. V is TRBV7-9 and J is TRBJ1-2, with D perhaps TRBD1 (5 bases). Trimming took 1 base from V and 2 from J, leaving 5 bases between them. The CDR3 loop spans 13 amino acids. Germline values: CDR1 SEHNR, CDR2 FQNEAQ (reference sequence).

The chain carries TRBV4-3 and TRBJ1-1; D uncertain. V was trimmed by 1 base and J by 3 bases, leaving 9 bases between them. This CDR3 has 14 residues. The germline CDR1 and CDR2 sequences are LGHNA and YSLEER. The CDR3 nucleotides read TGCGCCAGCAGCCAAGTTCGCATTGACACTGAAGCTTTCTTT. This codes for CASSQVRIDTEAFF.

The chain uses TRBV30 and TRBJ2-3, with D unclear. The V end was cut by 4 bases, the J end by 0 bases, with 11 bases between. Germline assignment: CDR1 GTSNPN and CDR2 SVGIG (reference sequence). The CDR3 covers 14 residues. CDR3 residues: CAWKQTLSTDTQYF. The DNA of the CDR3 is TGTGCCTGGAAACAGACCCTTAGCACAGATACGCAGTATTTT.